The 21 T cell receptor beta chains below were found in one sample sequenced in a study of blood T cells in healthy people across ages. The use of a sample-barcoded 5' primer and a J-beta primer mix characterized a second PCR of about 6 to 11 cycles. TCRdb redid the calling of the 5' RACE reads with MiXCR, one entry per CDR3 protein. Among hundreds of thousands of distinct CDR3 sequences, about 52% were seen once, and the ten largest hold 25% to 35%. The sample was blood. The receptors originated from a woman aged 55-69 years in good health.

V gene TRBV9 combines with J gene TRBJ2-5; D unclear. The germline gives CDR1 SGDLS, CDR2 YYNGEE. Trimming removed 0 bases at V and 2 bases at J, with 5 bases between. The CDR3 is 13 residues long. The CDR3 region has the DNA TGTGCCAGCAGCGTAGATATACAAGAGACCCAGTACTTC. This translates into CASSVDIQETQYF.

The DNA of the CDR3 is TGTGCCAGCAGTCGTACTTCAGGTTTACGCACAGATACGCAGTATTTT. Residues: CASSRTSGLRTDTQYF. This chain links TRBV27 with TRBJ2-3; D call uncertain. The CDR3 has 16 residues. Germline CDR1 MNHEY, CDR2 SMNVEV (reference sequence). Trimming pared 5 bases from V and 1 base from J, leaving 16 bases between.

The chain couples TRBV4-3 to TRBJ2-3; 7 bases are shared with TRBD2. Germline V lookup: CDR1 LGHNA, CDR2 YSLEER. The ends lost 6 bases at V and 0 bases at J; junction bases unmatched: 12. CDR3 length: 17 residues. CDR3 residues: CASSQIDGRPSTDTQYF. The CDR3 region has the DNA TGCGCCAGCAGTCAAATTGACGGGAGGCCTAGCACAGATACGCAGTATTTT.

This clonotype was observed a handful of times. The genes are TRBV5-1 and TRBJ2-5, with 9 bases fitting TRBD2. Germline V gene lookup returns CDR1 SGHRS and CDR2 YFSETQ. The CDR3 spans 15 residues. Unmatched junction bases numbered 11, after V lost 0 bases and J lost 11 bases. DNA for the CDR3: TGCGCCAGCAGCTTGGTAGCGGGGGCCTACAATGAGCAGTACTTC. It specifies CASSLVAGAYNEQYF.

The chain uses TRBV20-1 and TRBJ2-2, with 8 bases matching TRBD1. The CDR3 is 13 residues long. Per germline, CDR1 DFQATT and CDR2 SNEGSKA (reference sequence). With V trimmed by 5 bases and J by 6 bases, 5 bases remained unmatched. CDR3 sequence (DNA): TGCAGTGCTGTAGAACAGGGGGCCGGGGAGCTGTTTTTT. Amino acid sequence: CSAVEQGAGELFF.

The chain links TRBV7-2 to TRBJ2-6; D may be TRBD2 (5 bases). This CDR3 has 17 residues. The germline V gene encodes CDR1 SGHTA and CDR2 FQGNSA. V was pared by 7 bases and J by 0 bases, with 16 bases between. CDR3 region: CASTRGSSYSGANVLTF. The CDR3 DNA reads as TGTGCCAGCACCCGGGGTTCCTCCTACTCTGGGGCCAACGTCCTGACTTTC.

The CDR3 bases are TGTGCCAGCAGCCCGACCCTACGGACTAGCGGGTCCTTATCCTACAATGAGCAGTTCTTC. The encoded protein is CASSPTLRTSGSLSYNEQFF. This sequence joins TRBV4-2 and TRBJ2-1, with 11 bases that match TRBD2. This CDR3 is 20 amino acids long. Germline CDR1 is LGHNA and CDR2 is YNFKEQ. With V trimmed by 4 bases and J by 1 base, 15 bases remained unmatched.

The V gene is TRBV29-1, the J gene TRBJ2-1; unclear D gene. Trimming stripped 6 bases from V and 5 bases from J, with 20 bases between. CDR1 and CDR2 (germline): SQVTM, ANQGSEA. CDR3 length: 15 amino acids. CDR3 loop: CSVANNLRLNNEQFF. The CDR3 nucleotides read TGCAGCGTCGCTAATAATCTAAGATTAAACAATGAGCAGTTCTTC.

A few counts support this clonotype. For the CDR3, the DNA is TGTGCCAGCAGCGTAGAAGGGAGCTCTGAGGGTGAGCAGTTCTTC. It encodes CASSVEGSSEGEQFF. The chain has TRBV9 and TRBJ2-1; maybe TRBD2 (5 bases). The length of the CDR3 is 15 residues. V was clipped by 0 bases and J by 9 bases, with 16 bases between them. The germline gives CDR1 SGDLS, CDR2 YYNGEE. The full variable domain, in which reference TRBV9 and TRBJ2-1 provide the parts outside the CDR3, is DSGVTQTPKHLITATGQRVTLRCSPRSGDLSVYWYQQSLDQGLQFLIQYYNGEERAKGNILERFSAQQFPDLHSELNLSSLELGDSALYFCASSVEGSSEGEQFFGPGTRLTVL.

This clonotype occurred a few times. The J gene is TRBJ2-7, the V gene TRBV3-1; the D gene is possibly TRBD2 (5 bases). V was pared by 7 bases and J by 1 base, with 11 bases between. The length of the CDR3 is 13 residues. CDR1 is LGHDT, CDR2 YNNKEL, per germline (reference sequence). The CDR3 bases are TGTGCCAGCAACCACCGGGATTCCTACGAGCAGTACTTC. This codes for CASNHRDSYEQYF.

This clonotype was seen repeatedly, ten times or more. V and J are TRBV7-2 and TRBJ2-5; 8 nucleotides align to TRBD2. The CDR3 length is 15 residues. Germline V gene data show CDR1 as SGHTA and CDR2 as FQGNSA. V lost 3 bases, J lost 3 bases, and 6 bases stayed unmatched. Written as DNA, the CDR3 is TGTGCCAGCAGCTTCCAACTAGCGGAGGAAGAGACCCAGTACTTC. This encodes CASSFQLAEEETQYF.

Written as DNA, the CDR3 is TGTGCCAGCAGAAACCGGGACAGGGACGAGCAGTACTTC. This encodes CASRNRDRDEQYF. J is TRBJ2-7 and V is TRBV28; 9 nucleotides line up with TRBD1. Germline V lookup: CDR1 MDHEN, CDR2 SYDVKM. The junction had 5 bases not matched to a gene; V was cut back by 6 bases and J by 5 bases. The CDR3 spans 13 residues.

The table lists this clonotype with many counts. The chain uses TRBV29-1 and TRBJ1-1; possibly TRBD1 for D (5 bases). Germline CDR1 is SQVTM and CDR2 is ANQGSEA. Between the trimmed V and J ends, which lost 3 bases and 13 bases, there was a span of 6 bases. This CDR3 is built from 8 residues. CDR3 protein: CSVEGGFF. CDR3 DNA: TGCAGCGTTGAGGGGGGTTTCTTT.

J is TRBJ2-7 and V is TRBV29-1, with a weak D call TRBD2 (5 bases). CDR3 size: 11 residues. Per germline, CDR1 SQVTM and CDR2 ANQGSEA. The V end lost 8 bases, the J end lost 6 bases, and 14 bases lay between the germline ends. CDR3 sequence reads: CSSWTVTEQYF. CDR3 bases: TGCAGCTCGTGGACTGTCACCGAGCAGTACTTC.

Here the CDR3 DNA reads TGTGCCAGCAGTCACAGAGGGTATAGCAATCAGCCCCAGCATTTT. Protein sequence: CASSHRGYSNQPQHF. The chain combines TRBV27 with TRBJ1-5; no reliable D call. CDR3 length: 15 residues. Germline CDR1 is MNHEY and CDR2 is SMNVEV (reference sequence). V gave up 5 bases and J gave up 0 bases, with 11 bases separating them.

This clonotype was picked up many times. V usage is TRBV27 and J usage is TRBJ2-1, with 11 bases lining up with TRBD2. This CDR3 has 16 amino acids. Germline V gene data show CDR1 as MNHEY and CDR2 as SMNVEV (reference sequence). V gave up 2 bases and J gave up 5 bases; unmatched junction bases: 5. The CDR3 sequence is CASSLRLAGGNNEQFF. The CDR3, as DNA: TGTGCCAGCAGTTTAAGGCTAGCGGGAGGTAACAATGAGCAGTTCTTC.

The chain carries TRBV12-3 or TRBV12-4 and TRBJ1-1; D gene unclear. This CDR3 comprises 13 residues. Trimming removed 7 bases at V and 1 base at J, with 10 bases between. CDR3 nucleotide sequence: TGTGCCAGCACCACGGGCCCGAACACTGAAGCTTTCTTT. Translation gives CASTTGPNTEAFF.

The rearrangement links TRBV6-5 to TRBJ1-1; D is uncertain. This CDR3 spans 15 amino acids. The germline V gene has CDR1 MNHEY and CDR2 SVGAGI. V dropped 6 bases and J dropped 1 base, with 15 bases sitting between them. CDR3 nucleotides: TGTGCCAGCAGAAGCACACCGCGACGGAACACTGAAGCTTTCTTT. Translated, it gives CASRSTPRRNTEAFF.

The chain joins TRBV6-5 to TRBJ1-2; possible D gene TRBD1, 6 bases. Per the germline V gene, CDR1 is MNHEY and CDR2 is SVGAGI. CDR3 size: 12 residues. V was trimmed by 2 bases and J by 10 bases, leaving 11 bases between them. Here the CDR3 DNA reads TGTGCCAGCAGTTACGAAGGGGGGACCTACACCTTC. Protein: CASSYEGGTYTF.

This chain uses TRBV2 with TRBJ2-7, with 11 bases aligning to TRBD2. Unmatched junction bases numbered 20, after V lost 7 bases and J lost 3 bases. The V gene's germline CDR1 is SNHLY and CDR2 FYNNEI. The CDR3 spans 19 residues. The CDR3 DNA sequence: TGTGCCAGCATTGTTTCGGGGAGACTAGCGGGATTCCTGGGCTACGAGCAGTACTTC. Protein sequence: CASIVSGRLAGFLGYEQYF.

The chain uses TRBV20-1 and TRBJ2-5; 14 bases are shared with TRBD2. The DNA end is more similar to TRBJ2-7, so the J call may be wrong. CDR1 and CDR2 from the germline V gene are DFQATT and SNEGSKA (reference sequence). This CDR3 contains 22 residues. CDR3 sequence reads: CSAIARTADRTSGRQVTYEQYF. CDR3 nucleotides: TGCAGTGCTATAGCCCGAACCGCGGATCGGACTAGCGGGAGGCAAGTTACCTACGAGCAGTACTTC.